This T cell receptor beta chain was found in a study of blood T cell repertoires in COVID-19. The assay was immunoSEQ multiplex PCR, and TCRdb's table has in-frame clones only and misses some. The sample shows over 55,000 clones, about nine tenths of them seen only once. Germline V lookup: CDR1 MNHEY, CDR2 SVGEGT. The junction had 11 bases not matched to a gene; V was cut back by 2 bases and J by 7 bases. The CDR3 is made up of 15 amino acids. Material: peripheral blood. This chain joins TRBV6-2 or TRBV6-3 and TRBJ2-7; the match to TRBD1 covers 7 bases. The clonotype was recovered from a man aged 50-60 years with active COVID-19. CDR3 protein: CASSYPNRGSHEQYF. Written as DNA, the CDR3 is TGTGCCAGCAGTTACCCGAACAGGGGATCACATGAGCAGTACTTC.